This TCR beta chain was recorded in a study of blood T cell repertoires in COVID-19. About the research overall: Collection of acute and convalescent COVID-19 samples took place in the United States, Italy and Spain. From T cells, B-cell-depleted T cells, or PBMCs came the material, which was cDNA or gDNA.

Under the authors' procedure: Reference gene primer amplification gave nucleated cell count estimates. Method: immunoSEQ multiplex PCR; TCRdb's copy keeps in-frame clones and lacks some. From that table come the V and J calls and clone size; the DNA was used to work out D and trimming. This sample has a few hundred thousand clones, with 88% found just once. Cohort placement rested on clinical history that participants reported themselves. This clone appeared a single time. V lost 3 bases to trimming and J lost 5 bases, with 12 bases between them. Germline CDR1 is SGHAT and CDR2 is FQNNGV. This CDR3 spans 14 amino acids.

This rearrangement joins TRBV11-2 to TRBJ2-3, with a weak D call TRBD2 (5 bases). The receptor was isolated from a woman aged 18 to 35 who had been exposed to COVID-19. Input material: PBMCs or T cells enriched from blood (not recorded which). CDR3 region: CASSFRVGEDTQYF. The CDR3 DNA reads as TGTGCCAGCAGCTTTCGGGTCGGGGAAGATACGCAGTATTTT. Based on the CDR3 plus reference TRBV11-2 and TRBJ2-3, the full variable domain is EAGVAQSPRYKIIEKRQSVAFWCNPISGHATLYWYQQILGQGPKLLIQFQNNGVVDDSQLPKDRFSAERLKGVDSTLKIQPAKLEDSAVYLCASSFRVGEDTQYFGPGTRLTVL.